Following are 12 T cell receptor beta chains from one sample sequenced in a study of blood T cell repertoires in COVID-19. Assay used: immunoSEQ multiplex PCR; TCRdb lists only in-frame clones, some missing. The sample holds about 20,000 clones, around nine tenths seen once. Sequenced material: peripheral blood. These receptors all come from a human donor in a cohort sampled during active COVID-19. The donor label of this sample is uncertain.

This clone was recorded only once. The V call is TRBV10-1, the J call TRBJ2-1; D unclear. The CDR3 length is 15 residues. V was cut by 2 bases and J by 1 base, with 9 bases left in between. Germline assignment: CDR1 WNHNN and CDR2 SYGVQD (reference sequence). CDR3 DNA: TGCGCCAGCAGTGAGGGTGAGGATTCCTACAATGAGCAGTTCTTC. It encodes CASSEGEDSYNEQFF.

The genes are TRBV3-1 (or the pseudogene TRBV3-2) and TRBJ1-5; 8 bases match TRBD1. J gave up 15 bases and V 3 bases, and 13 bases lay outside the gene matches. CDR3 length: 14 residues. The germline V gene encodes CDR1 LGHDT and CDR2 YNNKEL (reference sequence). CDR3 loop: CASSQGTGPDLRHF. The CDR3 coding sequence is TGTGCCAGCAGCCAGGGGACAGGTCCCGATCTTCGGCATTTT.

The DNA of the CDR3 is TGTGCCAGCAGCCAAGTTAGAGGCGGGAGAAAAGAGACCCAGTACTTC. Translation: CASSQVRGGRKETQYF. The chain couples TRBV14 to TRBJ2-5; 7 bases fit TRBD2. The length of the CDR3 is 16 residues. V lost 1 base, J lost 3 bases, and 8 bases stayed unmatched. Germline loops: CDR1 SGHDN, CDR2 FVKESK.

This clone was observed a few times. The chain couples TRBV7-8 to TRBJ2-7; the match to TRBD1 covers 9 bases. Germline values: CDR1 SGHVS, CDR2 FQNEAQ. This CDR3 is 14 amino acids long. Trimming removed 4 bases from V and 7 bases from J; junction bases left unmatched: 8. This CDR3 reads CASSWGTGLREQYF. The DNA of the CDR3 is TGTGCCAGCAGCTGGGGGACAGGGCTTCGAGAGCAGTACTTC.

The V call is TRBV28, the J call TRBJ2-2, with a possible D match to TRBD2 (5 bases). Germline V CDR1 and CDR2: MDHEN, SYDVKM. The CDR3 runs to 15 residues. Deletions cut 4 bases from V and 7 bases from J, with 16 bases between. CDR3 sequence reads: CASSSVASGGGELFF. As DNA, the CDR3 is TGTGCCAGCAGTTCGGTGGCCAGCGGCGGCGGGGAGCTGTTTTTT.

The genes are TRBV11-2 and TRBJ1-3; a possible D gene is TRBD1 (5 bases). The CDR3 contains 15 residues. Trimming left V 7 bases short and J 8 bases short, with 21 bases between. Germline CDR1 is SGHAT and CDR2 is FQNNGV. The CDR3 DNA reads TGTGCCAGCACCGCTTGGAGTGGGGCGGGAGACACCATATATTTT. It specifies CASTAWSGAGDTIYF.

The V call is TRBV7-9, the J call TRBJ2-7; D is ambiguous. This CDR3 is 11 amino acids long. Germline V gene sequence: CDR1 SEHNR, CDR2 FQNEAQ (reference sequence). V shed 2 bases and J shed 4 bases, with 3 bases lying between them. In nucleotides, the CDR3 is TGTGCCAGCAGCTTAACTTACGAGCAGTACTTC. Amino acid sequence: CASSLTYEQYF.

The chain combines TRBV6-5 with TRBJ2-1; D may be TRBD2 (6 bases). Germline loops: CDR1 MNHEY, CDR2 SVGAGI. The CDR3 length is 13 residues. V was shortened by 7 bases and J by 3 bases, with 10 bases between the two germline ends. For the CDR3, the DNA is TGTGCCAGCAATGGGGGGTACTACAATGAGCAGTTCTTC. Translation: CASNGGYYNEQFF.

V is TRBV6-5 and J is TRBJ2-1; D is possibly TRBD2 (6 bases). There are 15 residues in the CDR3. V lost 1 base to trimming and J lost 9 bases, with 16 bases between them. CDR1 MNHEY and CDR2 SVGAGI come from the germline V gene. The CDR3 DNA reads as TGTGCCAGCAGTTACTGGGCCTCCGAAGCGGGTGAGCAGTTCTTC. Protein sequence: CASSYWASEAGEQFF.

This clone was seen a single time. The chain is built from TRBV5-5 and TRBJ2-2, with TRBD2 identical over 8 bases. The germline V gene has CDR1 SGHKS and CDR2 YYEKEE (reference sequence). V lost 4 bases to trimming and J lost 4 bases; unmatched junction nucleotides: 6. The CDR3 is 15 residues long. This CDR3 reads CASSSSGTFTGELFF. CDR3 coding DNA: TGTGCCAGCAGCAGTAGCGGGACTTTCACCGGGGAGCTGTTTTTT.

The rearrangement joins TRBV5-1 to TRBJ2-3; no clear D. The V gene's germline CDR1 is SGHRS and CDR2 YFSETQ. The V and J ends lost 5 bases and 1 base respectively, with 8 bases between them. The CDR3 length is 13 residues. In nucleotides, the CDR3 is TGCGCCAGCAGTTCCCAGGGCACAGATACGCAGTATTTT. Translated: CASSSQGTDTQYF.

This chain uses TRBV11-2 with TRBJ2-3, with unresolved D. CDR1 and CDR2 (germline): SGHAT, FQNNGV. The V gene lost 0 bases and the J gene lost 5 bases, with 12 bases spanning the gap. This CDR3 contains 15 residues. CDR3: CASSLDSPRLDTQYF. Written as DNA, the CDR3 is TGTGCCAGCAGCTTAGATAGCCCGAGGCTAGATACGCAGTATTTT.